This T cell receptor beta chain derives from a study of blood T cell repertoires in COVID-19. Study context: PBMCs, B-cell-depleted T cells, or T cells were the source of the cDNA or gDNA that made up the material.

Produced via immunoSEQ multiplex PCR; TCRdb's table is partial and in-frame only. The sample holds fewer than 350,000 clones, about nine tenths seen once. V lost 3 bases and J lost 8, with 20 bases in between. CDR3 length equals 16 residues. Per the germline V gene, CDR1 is MNHEY and CDR2 is SMNVEV (reference sequence). All enrollees were roughly 18 to 95 years old and from 20 to 25 US areas. Cohorts were assigned according to the clinical history that participants reported. Input material: PBMCs or T cells enriched from blood (not recorded which). The J gene is TRBJ2-1, the V gene TRBV27, with D possibly being TRBD2 (6 bases). This TCR derives from a woman in her forties with acute COVID-19. CDR3 DNA sequence: TGTGCCAGCAGTTTTGGTGTGGGTACAGGAGGGGATGAGCAGTTCTTC. It is translated as CASSFGVGTGGDEQFF.